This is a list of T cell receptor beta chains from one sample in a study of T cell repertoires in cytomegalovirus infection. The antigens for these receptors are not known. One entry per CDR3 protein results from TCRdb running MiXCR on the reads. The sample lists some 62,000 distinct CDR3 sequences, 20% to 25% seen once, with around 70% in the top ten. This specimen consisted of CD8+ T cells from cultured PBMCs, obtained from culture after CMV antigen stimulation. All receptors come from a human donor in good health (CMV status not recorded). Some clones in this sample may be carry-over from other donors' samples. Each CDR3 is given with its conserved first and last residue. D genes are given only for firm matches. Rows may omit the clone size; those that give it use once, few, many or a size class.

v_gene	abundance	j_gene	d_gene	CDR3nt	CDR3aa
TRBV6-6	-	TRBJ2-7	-	TGTGCCAGCAGGATCGACGGGGGAAGCTCCTACGAGCAGTACTTC	CASRIDGGSSYEQYF
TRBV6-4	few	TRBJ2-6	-	TGTGCCACTAAAGAGGGGACTGGGGCCAACGTCCTGACTTTC	CATKEGTGANVLTF
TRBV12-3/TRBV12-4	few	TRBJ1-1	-	TGTGCCAGCAGTTTATCAGGGATTAACACTGAAGCTTTCTTT	CASSLSGINTEAFF
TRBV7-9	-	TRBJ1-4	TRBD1	TGTGCCAGCAGCTTTCGGACAGGGCATGCAACTAATGAAAAACTGTTTTTT	CASSFRTGHATNEKLFF
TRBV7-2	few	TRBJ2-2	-	TGTGCCAGCAGCTTAGGCCACAGGGTTGGAACCGGGGAGCTGTTTTTT	CASSLGHRVGTGELFF
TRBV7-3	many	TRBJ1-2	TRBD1	TGTGCCAGCAGGAGAGGACAGGGGTCAGGGGGCTACACCTTC	CASRRGQGSGGYTF
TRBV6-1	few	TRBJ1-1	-	TGTGCCAGCAGTGAAAGTAGAGGAGGTTACACTGAAGCTTTCTTT	CASSESRGGYTEAFF
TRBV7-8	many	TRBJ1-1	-	TGTGCCAGCAGCTTATGGGGGAACACTGAAGCTTTCTTT	CASSLWGNTEAFF
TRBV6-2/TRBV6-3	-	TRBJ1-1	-	TGTGCCAGCAGTTTTTTTACCGGACAGCTGAACACTGAAGCTTTCTTT	CASSFFTGQLNTEAFF
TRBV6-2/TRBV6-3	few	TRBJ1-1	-	TGTGCCAGCAGTTATTGGCAGGGACCGAGAAACACTGAAGCTTTCTTT	CASSYWQGPRNTEAFF
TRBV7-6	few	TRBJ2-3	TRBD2	TGTGCCAGCAGCTTAGCGGGGGGGGACGGTTTCACAGATACGCAGTATTTT	CASSLAGGDGFTDTQYF
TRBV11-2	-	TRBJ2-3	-	TGTGCCAGCAGCTTAGGTGTGGGAAGCGCAGATACGCAGTATTTT	CASSLGVGSADTQYF
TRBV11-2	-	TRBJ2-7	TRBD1	TGTGCCAGCAGCTCACGAGACAGGGGGCAGCCCTACGAGCAGTACTTC	CASSSRDRGQPYEQYF
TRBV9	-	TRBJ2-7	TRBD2	TGTGCCAGCAGCGTAGCGGGGGGGCGCGGCGAGCAGTACTTC	CASSVAGGRGEQYF
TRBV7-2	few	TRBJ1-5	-	TGTGCCAGCAGCTTACTTTTCGGAAGACGGCCCAATCAGCCCCAGCATTTT	CASSLLFGRRPNQPQHF
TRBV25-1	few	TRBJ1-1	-	TGTGCCAGCAGCTGGACGGGGGGATTCGCTGAAGCTTTCTTT	CASSWTGGFAEAFF
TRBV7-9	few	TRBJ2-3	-	TGTGCCAGCAGCTCACACAGTGCAGATACGCAGTATTTT	CASSSHSADTQYF
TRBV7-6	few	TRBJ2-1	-	TGTGCCAGCAGCTTCAGGGAGAGCTACAATGAGCAGTTCTTC	CASSFRESYNEQFF
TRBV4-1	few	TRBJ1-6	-	TGCGCCAGCAGCCAAGATCGGGGTAATTCACCCCTCCACTTT	CASSQDRGNSPLHF
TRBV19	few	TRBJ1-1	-	TGTGCCAGTAGTATAAGTCTTACGTGGGGAACTGAAGCTTTCTTT	CASSISLTWGTEAFF
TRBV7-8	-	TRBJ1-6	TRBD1	TGTGCCAGCAGCCCAGAGTCAGGGGGCACTGAGTCACCCCTCCACTTT	CASSPESGGTESPLHF
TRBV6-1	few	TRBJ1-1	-	TGTGCCAGCAGTGAATGGGGCACTGAAGCTTTCTTT	CASSEWGTEAFF
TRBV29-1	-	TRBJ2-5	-	TGCAGCGTTTACCCTTCCCAAGAGACCCAGTACTTC	CSVYPSQETQYF
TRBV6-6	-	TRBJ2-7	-	TGTGCCAGCAGGGCATCGGGAGTATCCTACGAGCAGTACTTC	CASRASGVSYEQYF
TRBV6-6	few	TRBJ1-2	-	TGTGCCAGCAGTTACTCAGATGTGGGAGGCTACACCTTC	CASSYSDVGGYTF
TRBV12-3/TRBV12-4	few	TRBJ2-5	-	TGTGCCAGCAGTCCCACCGGGACCCAAGAGACCCAGTACTTC	CASSPTGTQETQYF
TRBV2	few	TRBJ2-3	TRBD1	TGTGCCAGCAGTTTCAGGGGGCAGGAAGATACGCAGTATTTT	CASSFRGQEDTQYF
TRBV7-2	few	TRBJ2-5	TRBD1	TGTGCCAGCAGCTTACAGGGGGCGTTAAGGGAGACCCAGTACTTC	CASSLQGALRETQYF
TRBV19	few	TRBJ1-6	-	TGTGCCAGTACTGGGGGGTCACCCCTCCACTTT	CASTGGSPLHF
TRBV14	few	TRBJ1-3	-	TGTGCCAGCAGTCTAGATCGGGTCTACTCTGGAAACACCATATATTTT	CASSLDRVYSGNTIYF
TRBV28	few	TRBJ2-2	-	TGTGCCAGCAGTTTGCCAGGGGAGCTGTTTTTT	CASSLPGELFF
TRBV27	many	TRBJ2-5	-	TGTGCCAGCAGTTTAAGACGGCTACAAGAGACCCAGTACTTC	CASSLRRLQETQYF
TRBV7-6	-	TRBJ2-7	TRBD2	TGTGCCAGCAGCCAGCGGGAGAGCTCCTACGAGCAGTACTTC	CASSQRESSYEQYF
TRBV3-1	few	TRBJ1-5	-	TGTGCCAGCACCCAGGGTTTCAGTCAGCCCCAGCATTTT	CASTQGFSQPQHF
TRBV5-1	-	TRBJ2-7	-	TGCGCCAGCAGCTTACCGGACAGATCGAGCTCCTACGAGCAGTACTTC	CASSLPDRSSSYEQYF
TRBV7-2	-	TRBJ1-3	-	TGTGCCAGCAGCTACCCGGGACGAAGTTCCGGAAACACCATATATTTT	CASSYPGRSSGNTIYF
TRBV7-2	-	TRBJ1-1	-	TGTGCCAGCAGCTTAGTCCCGGGAGATACTGAAGCTTTCTTT	CASSLVPGDTEAFF